Listed here are 3 T cell receptor beta chains from one sample, sequenced in a study of T cells after posttransplantation cyclophosphamide. Sequencing was performed with immunoSEQ multiplex PCR; in TCRdb, only in-frame clones are kept and a portion is missing. The table records around 66,000 clones, just over 90% of them present only once. Sequenced sample: PBMCs. The source of these receptors is a young woman in good health and a related stem cell transplant donor.

This clone was seen just once. The rearrangement links TRBV10-3 to TRBJ1-1, with no clear D. The CDR3 length is 13 residues. V was cut by 10 bases and J by 1 base, with 13 bases left in between. The V gene's germline CDR1 is ENHRY and CDR2 SYGVKD. The CDR3 is CATQRTENTEAFF. The CDR3 nucleotides are TGTGCCACCCAGAGGACTGAGAACACTGAAGCTTTCTTT.

This clone was found once. The V gene is TRBV4-1, the J gene TRBJ1-1, with D tentatively TRBD1 (5 bases). With 3 bases removed from V and 8 bases from J, the gap between germline ends came to 16 bases. The length of the CDR3 is 14 residues. CDR1 is MGHRA, CDR2 YSYEKL, per germline. The CDR3 DNA reads TGCGCCAGCAGCCAGAATGGGGGACTGTCCGAAGCTTTCTTT. This translates into CASSQNGGLSEAFF.

The CDR3 sequence: CASVEGGGAYEQYF. CDR3 nucleotides: TGTGCCAGCGTAGAGGGCGGGGGGGCCTACGAGCAGTACTTC. The chain carries TRBV2 and TRBJ2-7; 9 bases fit TRBD2. The CDR3 length is 14 residues. Trimming took 8 bases from V and 2 from J; bases not matched to a gene: 7. Germline values: CDR1 SNHLY, CDR2 FYNNEI.